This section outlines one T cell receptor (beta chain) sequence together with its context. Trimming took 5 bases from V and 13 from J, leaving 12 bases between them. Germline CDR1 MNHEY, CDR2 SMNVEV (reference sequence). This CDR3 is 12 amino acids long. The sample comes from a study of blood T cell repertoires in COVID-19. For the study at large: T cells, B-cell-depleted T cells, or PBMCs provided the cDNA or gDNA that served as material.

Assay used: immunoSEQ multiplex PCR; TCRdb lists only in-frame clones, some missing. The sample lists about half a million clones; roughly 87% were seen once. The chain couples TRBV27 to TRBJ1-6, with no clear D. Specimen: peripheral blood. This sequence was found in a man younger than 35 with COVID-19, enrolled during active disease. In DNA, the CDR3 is TGTGCCAGCAGTCCCACGGCGGGTCCCCTCCACTTT. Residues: CASSPTAGPLHF.